Listed here are 25 T cell receptor beta chains from one sample, sequenced in a study of blood T cell repertoires in COVID-19. Sequenced by immunoSEQ multiplex PCR; TCRdb stores in-frame clones only, minus some. The table lists a few hundred thousand clones, around 91% of them singletons. Sequencing used peripheral blood. All receptors come from a woman between 55 and 75 years old with COVID-19, enrolled during active disease.

The V call is TRBV10-3, the J call TRBJ1-3; a possible D gene is TRBD1 (6 bases). Germline CDR1 reads ENHRY; CDR2 reads SYGVKD. Trimming stripped 6 bases from V and 0 bases from J, with 21 bases between. The CDR3 runs to 18 residues. The CDR3 DNA reads TGTGCCATCAGGTTGGAGCTTAAGGGGGTAAACTCTGGAAACACCATATATTTT. The encoded protein is CAIRLELKGVNSGNTIYF.

This clone has only a few counts. The rearrangement joins TRBV19 to TRBJ1-2, with 10 bases fitting TRBD1. CDR3 length: 14 residues. Germline V gene sequence: CDR1 LNHDA, CDR2 SQIVND (reference sequence). V was pared by 5 bases and J by 6 bases, with 6 bases of the junction left unmatched. The CDR3 reads CASSVTGGEDGYTF. CDR3 in DNA: TGTGCCAGTAGTGTGACAGGGGGCGAGGATGGCTACACCTTC.

This clone was observed a handful of times. The V gene is TRBV5-6, the J gene TRBJ1-3; D perhaps matches TRBD1 (6 bases). The CDR3 covers 15 residues. Germline V gene lookup returns CDR1 SGHDT and CDR2 YYEEEE. V was cut by 7 bases and J by 1 base, with 15 bases left in between. The CDR3 DNA reads as TGTGCCAGCTGGGGGCAGGGGACATCTGGAAACACCATATATTTT. Protein: CASWGQGTSGNTIYF. Variable domain in full (rest from reference TRBV5-6 and TRBJ1-3): DAGVTQSPTHLIKTRGQQVTLRCSPKSGHDTVSWYQQALGQGPQFIFQYYEEEERQRGNFPDRFSGHQFPNYSSELNVNALLLGDSALYLCASWGQGTSGNTIYFGEGSWLTVV.

A single count supports this clone. The CDR3 loop reads CASSVTGINYGYTF. The CDR3 coding sequence is TGCGCCAGCAGCGTGACAGGTATTAACTATGGCTACACCTTC. This chain joins TRBV5-1 and TRBJ1-2, with a possible D match to TRBD1 (6 bases). This CDR3 spans 14 amino acids. Germline lookup yields CDR1 SGHRS and CDR2 YFSETQ. V dropped 4 bases and J dropped 1 base, with 11 bases sitting between them. The whole variable domain, remainder taken from reference TRBV5-1 and TRBJ1-2, is KAGVTQTPRYLIKTRGQQVTLSCSPISGHRSVSWYQQTPGQGLQFLFEYFSETQRNKGNFPGRFSGRQFSNSRSEMNVSTLELGDSALYLCASSVTGINYGYTFGSGTRLTVV.

This rearrangement joins TRBV10-3 to TRBJ2-2; tentative D call: TRBD1 (6 bases). The V end was cut by 9 bases, the J end by 4 bases, with 12 bases between. CDR1 and CDR2 from the germline V gene are ENHRY and SYGVKD. CDR3 length equals 13 residues. In DNA form, the CDR3 reads TGTGCCATACAACTACAGGGCACCGGGGAGCTGTTTTTT. Translation gives CAIQLQGTGELFF.

The V gene is TRBV4-3, the J gene TRBJ2-7, with D uncertain. Per the germline V gene, CDR1 is LGHNA and CDR2 is YSLEER. V shed 1 base and J shed 1 base, with 11 bases lying between them. There are 15 residues in the CDR3. The CDR3 region is CASSQARYGSYEQYF. CDR3 DNA sequence: TGCGCCAGCAGCCAAGCGCGGTACGGGTCCTACGAGCAGTACTTC.

The rearrangement joins TRBV12-5 to TRBJ1-4, with 7 nucleotides matching TRBD1. Germline V gives CDR1 LGHNT, CDR2 FRNRAP. The CDR3 covers 17 residues. V shed 2 bases, J shed 8 bases, and the junction held 14 bases outside the gene matches. The CDR3 sequence is CASGLISVRQGHEKLFF. The CDR3 nucleotides read TGTGCTAGTGGTTTGATAAGCGTTCGACAGGGTCACGAAAAACTGTTTTTT.

This rearrangement joins TRBV7-2 to TRBJ1-5; D not certain. Germline-derived CDR1 and CDR2 are SGHTA and FQGNSA. V was shortened by 2 bases and J by 13 bases, with 18 bases between the two germline ends. The CDR3 extends over 14 amino acids. This chain's CDR3 is CASSLKYPATSQHF. The CDR3 nucleotides are TGTGCCAGCAGCTTAAAGTACCCAGCGACCTCACAGCATTTT.

The CDR3 bases are TGTGCCAGCGAACCTATGAACACTGAAGCTTTCTTT. Translated: CASEPMNTEAFF. The genes are TRBV2 and TRBJ1-1; D unclear. In germline, CDR1 is SNHLY, CDR2 FYNNEI. The V end lost 8 bases, the J end lost 0 bases, and 7 bases lay between the germline ends. This CDR3 has 12 residues.

The chain couples TRBV7-2 to TRBJ2-2; D might be TRBD2 (6 bases). The length of the CDR3 is 16 residues. Deletions cut 5 bases from V and 5 bases from J, with 18 bases between. Germline CDR1 reads SGHTA; CDR2 reads FQGNSA. DNA for the CDR3: TGTGCCAGCAGCCTCCATGGAGGCGGGGAGACCGGGGAGCTGTTTTTT. It encodes CASSLHGGGETGELFF. The full variable domain, in which reference TRBV7-2 and TRBJ2-2 provide the parts outside the CDR3, is GAGVSQSPSNKVTEKGKDVELRCDPISGHTALYWYRQSLGQGLEFLIYFQGNSAPDKSGLPSDRFSAERTGGSVSTLTIQRTQQEDSAVYLCASSLHGGGETGELFFGEGSRLTVL.

V is TRBV19 and J is TRBJ1-2; 7 bases fit TRBD1. Germline V gene sequence: CDR1 LNHDA, CDR2 SQIVND (reference sequence). The CDR3 is 13 residues long. Unmatched junction bases numbered 4, after V lost 5 bases and J lost 4 bases. The CDR3 spells CASSFGTVYGYTF. The DNA of the CDR3 is TGTGCCAGTAGTTTCGGGACAGTCTATGGCTACACCTTC.

J is TRBJ1-6 and V is TRBV6-2 or TRBV6-3, with D unclear. V was shortened by 5 bases and J by 16 bases, with 15 bases between the two germline ends. Germline assignment: CDR1 MNHEY and CDR2 SVGEGT. The CDR3 spans 12 residues. CDR3 in amino acids: CASSPVNEELHF. For the CDR3, the DNA is TGTGCCAGCAGTCCCGTTAATGAGGAACTCCACTTT.

The rearrangement joins TRBV5-4 to TRBJ1-2; D remains unclear. Between the trimmed V and J ends, which lost 4 bases and 8 bases, there was a span of 15 bases. CDR1 is SGHNT and CDR2 is YYREEE in the germline V gene (reference sequence). The CDR3 has 13 residues. The CDR3 nucleotides read TGTGCCAGCAGCGTCAGGAACCAAAGGGGCTACACCTTC. This gives the protein CASSVRNQRGYTF.

The V and J genes are TRBV6-5 and TRBJ1-5, with D hard to call. Germline V gene sequence: CDR1 MNHEY, CDR2 SVGAGI. The CDR3 totals 11 residues. The V and J ends lost 6 bases and 4 bases respectively, with 4 bases between them. The chain's CDR3 is CASRQNQPQHF. CDR3 nucleotide sequence: TGTGCCAGCAGACAGAATCAGCCCCAGCATTTT.

Only one count was recorded for this clone. The chain recombines TRBV2 with TRBJ1-5; weak D call: TRBD1 (6 bases). Germline-derived CDR1 and CDR2 are SNHLY and FYNNEI. With 10 bases removed from V and 0 bases from J, the gap between germline ends came to 10 bases. This CDR3 has 13 residues. Here the CDR3 reads CATGQISNQPQHF. CDR3 bases: TGTGCCACTGGACAGATTAGCAATCAGCCCCAGCATTTT.

The chain carries TRBV11-2 and TRBJ1-1; D remains ambiguous. The CDR3 extends over 13 amino acids. With 6 bases removed from V and 4 bases from J, the gap between germline ends came to 12 bases. The germline CDR1 and CDR2 sequences are SGHAT and FQNNGV. In DNA form, the CDR3 reads TGTGCCAGCAGGGCTGAAGGAGGCACTGAAGCTTTCTTT. Amino acid sequence: CASRAEGGTEAFF. Drawing the rest from reference TRBV11-2 and TRBJ1-1, the complete variable domain is EAGVAQSPRYKIIEKRQSVAFWCNPISGHATLYWYQQILGQGPKLLIQFQNNGVVDDSQLPKDRFSAERLKGVDSTLKIQPAKLEDSAVYLCASRAEGGTEAFFGQGTRLTVV.

About this clone: Its ends do not fully match the called genes, so a read error is possible. The gene calls are TRBV11-2 and TRBJ1-5, with D unclear. The CDR3 is made up of 13 amino acids. Per germline, CDR1 SGHAT and CDR2 FQNNGV. The CDR3 DNA follows: TGTGCCAGCAGCTTAGAGCCCGGGCCCAGGAGGTATTTT. Protein sequence: CASSLEPGPRRYF.

The chain carries TRBV2 and TRBJ1-2; 7 bases agree with TRBD1. CDR3 length: 14 amino acids. Germline CDR1 and CDR2: SNHLY and FYNNEI. Germline trimming cut 3 bases from V and 7 bases from J; bases unmatched to any gene: 8. CDR3 loop: CASSDSGTESGYTF. The CDR3 DNA is TGTGCCAGCAGTGACTCTGGGACAGAGTCTGGCTACACCTTC.

V and J are TRBV27 and TRBJ1-6; tentative D call: TRBD1 (6 bases). CDR3 length equals 14 residues. Germline CDR1 is MNHEY and CDR2 is SMNVEV (reference sequence). Deletions cut 2 bases from V and 8 bases from J, with 10 bases between. The CDR3 here is CASSLTTGYSPLHF. The CDR3 nucleotides are TGTGCCAGCAGTTTAACGACAGGTTATTCACCCCTCCACTTT.

The V call is TRBV5-1, the J call TRBJ1-1, with D tentatively TRBD1 (6 bases). The V gene's germline CDR1 is SGHRS and CDR2 YFSETQ. The V gene lost 7 bases and the J gene lost 8 bases, with 21 bases spanning the gap. The CDR3 is 14 amino acids. CDR3 amino acids: CASQVGGDKKEAFF. Written as DNA, the CDR3 is TGCGCCAGCCAAGTTGGGGGGGACAAAAAAGAAGCTTTCTTT.

The chain employs TRBV7-2 and TRBJ2-1; D ambiguous. V lost 5 bases, J lost 8 bases, and 13 bases lay in between. The CDR3 runs to 13 residues. The germline CDR1 and CDR2 sequences are SGHTA and FQGNSA. The CDR3 DNA reads TGTGCCAGCAGCGCCACCGCTTCGGATGAGCAGTTCTTC. Translation gives CASSATASDEQFF.

V is TRBV7-6 and J is TRBJ2-5; TRBD2 matches 12 bases. Germline V gene sequence: CDR1 SGHVS, CDR2 FNYEAQ. Trimming took 5 bases from V and 0 from J; bases not matched to a gene: 10. The CDR3 runs 18 residues. CDR3 bases: TGTGCCAGCAGCGGCATAGGACTAGCGGGGCCGTACCAAGAGACCCAGTACTTC. This codes for CASSGIGLAGPYQETQYF.

This rearrangement joins TRBV9 to TRBJ1-3; D not resolved. The V gene's germline CDR1 is SGDLS and CDR2 YYNGEE. This CDR3 spans 13 amino acids. Between the trimmed V and J ends, which lost 7 bases and 3 bases, there was a span of 11 bases. The CDR3 is CASGRERGNTIYF. DNA of the CDR3: TGTGCCAGCGGGCGGGAGCGTGGAAACACCATATATTTT. The whole variable domain, remainder taken from reference TRBV9 and TRBJ1-3, is DSGVTQTPKHLITATGQRVTLRCSPRSGDLSVYWYQQSLDQGLQFLIQYYNGEERAKGNILERFSAQQFPDLHSELNLSSLELGDSALYFCASGRERGNTIYFGEGSWLTVV.

The chain recombines TRBV7-9 with TRBJ2-7; D perhaps matches TRBD1 (6 bases). The CDR3 spans 14 residues. The germline V gene has CDR1 SEHNR and CDR2 FQNEAQ (reference sequence). With 5 bases removed from V and 3 bases from J, the gap between germline ends came to 14 bases. CDR3 residues: CASSRWDTYYEQYF. CDR3 in DNA: TGTGCCAGCAGCCGATGGGACACTTACTACGAGCAGTACTTC.

This chain joins TRBV29-1 and TRBJ1-5, with D perhaps matching TRBD1 (6 bases). The CDR3 is made up of 12 amino acids. Trimming removed 7 bases from V and 3 bases from J, with 10 bases in between. CDR1 and CDR2 from the germline V gene are SQVTM and ANQGSEA. The CDR3 loop reads CSAGDTNQPQHF. In nucleotides, the CDR3 is TGCAGCGCTGGGGACACCAATCAGCCCCAGCATTTT. Full variable domain (outside the CDR3, taken from reference TRBV29-1 and TRBJ1-5): SAVISQKPSRDICQRGTSLTIQCQVDSQVTMMFWYRQQPGQSLTLIATANQGSEATYESGFVIDKFPISRPNLTFSTLTVSNMSPEDSSIYLCSAGDTNQPQHFGDGTRLSIL.